Listed below are T cell receptor beta chains from one sample, sequenced in a study of cytomegalovirus exposure and HLA in healthy donors. TCRdb's table, derived via immunoSEQ multiplex PCR, lists solely in-frame clones and lacks some. This table holds around 100,000 clones, roughly three quarters found once. Sequencing was done on a sample of PBMCs. These receptors came from a man aged 40-49 years in good health and CMV-seronegative. The CDR3 runs from the conserved cysteine through the conserved F or W. The order of the fields is clone size, D gene, V gene, J gene, CDR3 protein, CDR3 DNA. D genes are given only for firm matches. Clone size is stated in some rows and not others, as once, few, many or a class when expanded.

-	TRBD1	TRBV5-1	TRBJ1-3	CASSPGQVTGNTIYF	TGCGCCAGCAGCCCGGGACAGGTAACTGGAAACACCATATATTTT
-	-	TRBV7-8	TRBJ1-5	CASSARGEINQPQHF	TGTGCCAGCAGCGCTCGGGGGGAAATCAATCAGCCCCAGCATTTT
-	-	TRBV5-6	TRBJ2-2	CASSAFILNTGELFF	TGTGCCAGCAGCGCCTTTATACTGAACACCGGGGAGCTGTTTTTT
few	TRBD1	TRBV5-1	TRBJ1-1	CASSLQGQGVTEAFF	TGCGCCAGCAGCCTCCAGGGACAGGGGGTCACTGAAGCTTTCTTT
-	-	TRBV5-5	TRBJ1-1	CASSLGQSLNTEAFF	TGTGCCAGCAGCTTGGGACAGTCTCTGAACACTGAAGCTTTCTTT
-	-	TRBV5-1	TRBJ2-7	CASSLEQSRFGLYEQYF	TGCGCCAGCAGCTTGGAACAGAGCCGATTTGGCCTCTACGAGCAGTACTTC
-	TRBD1	TRBV25-1	TRBJ1-4	CASSEPRTGGNEKLFF	TGTGCCAGCAGTGAACCCCGGACAGGGGGTAACGAAAAACTGTTTTTT
-	-	TRBV21-1	TRBJ2-1	CARAGLAGVPGSYNEQFF	TGTGCTCGGGCGGGACTAGCGGGGGTCCCCGGCTCCTACAATGAGCAGTTCTTC
-	TRBD2	TRBV5-4	TRBJ2-5	CASSLADAGGQETQYF	TGTGCCAGCAGCTTGGCAGATGCGGGGGGGCAAGAGACCCAGTACTTC
-	TRBD1	TRBV7-2	TRBJ1-4	CASSRDRANEKLFF	TGTGCCAGCAGTCGGGACAGAGCTAATGAAAAACTGTTTTTT
-	-	TRBV27	TRBJ1-2	CASSLKAGTGGYYGYTF	TGTGCCAGCAGTTTAAAGGCCGGGACGGGAGGGTACTATGGCTACACCTTC
once	-	TRBV5-8	TRBJ1-5	CASSSTGIQPQHF	TGTGCCAGCAGCTCGACCGGGATTCAGCCCCAGCATTTT
-	-	TRBV6-1	TRBJ1-3	CASSEAVNFGAGNTIYF	TGTGCCAGCAGTGAAGCGGTAAATTTTGGAGCTGGAAACACCATATATTTT
-	-	TRBV7-2	TRBJ1-3	CASSPQGAGNTIYF	TGTGCCAGCAGCCCACAGGGAGCTGGAAACACCATATATTTT
-	-	TRBV30	TRBJ1-1	CAWSGQGEAFF	TGTGCCTGGAGTGGGCAGGGGGAAGCTTTCTTT
few	-	TRBV5-6	TRBJ2-1	CASSLKGGLNNEQFF	TGTGCCAGCAGCTTGAAAGGGGGTTTAAACAATGAGCAGTTCTTC
few	-	TRBV29-1	TRBJ1-3	CSVGQANTIYF	TGCAGCGTTGGCCAGGCGAACACCATATATTTT
few	-	TRBV11-2	TRBJ1-2	CASSLDTVGGGLGGYTF	TGTGCCAGCAGCTTAGACACCGTCGGCGGGGGGTTAGGGGGCTACACCTTC
-	-	TRBV4-1	TRBJ2-3	CASSQDQGGGTDTQYF	TGCGCCAGCAGCCAAGATCAAGGAGGGGGCACAGATACGCAGTATTTT
-	TRBD2	TRBV11-3	TRBJ2-1	CASSFGTSWGEQFF	TGTGCCAGCAGCTTTGGGACTAGCTGGGGTGAGCAGTTCTTC
-	-	TRBV7-6	TRBJ2-2	CASRGATGELFF	TGTGCCAGCCGGGGGGCCACCGGGGAGCTGTTTTTT
-	-	TRBV5-1	TRBJ2-6	CASSLNSWAGANVLTF	TGCGCCAGCAGCTTAAATTCGTGGGCCGGGGCCAACGTCCTGACTTTC
-	-	TRBV20-1	TRBJ2-1	CSARPGYEQFF	TGCAGTGCTAGGCCCGGGTATGAGCAGTTCTTC
-	-	TRBV6-4	TRBJ2-2	CASSVDIAGTGELFF	TGTGCCAGCAGTGTAGACATCGCGGGCACCGGGGAGCTGTTTTTT
-	TRBD1	TRBV14	TRBJ1-2	CASRPGTANYGYTF	TGTGCCAGCAGACCAGGGACAGCTAACTATGGCTACACCTTC
-	TRBD2	TRBV28	TRBJ2-3	CASSSPSGVGDTQYF	TGTGCCAGCAGTTCCCCGAGCGGGGTAGGTGATACGCAGTATTTT
-	-	TRBV11-2	TRBJ2-7	CASSLKGSSTSYEQYF	TGTGCCAGCAGCTTGAAGGGGTCCTCGACTTCCTACGAGCAGTACTTC
-	-	TRBV14	TRBJ2-6	CASSQAGAGANVLTF	TGTGCCAGCAGCCAAGCCGGGGCTGGGGCCAACGTCCTGACTTTC
-	TRBD1	TRBV5-6	TRBJ1-3	CASSFDRAGNTIYF	TGTGCCAGCAGCTTTGACAGGGCGGGAAACACCATATATTTT
-	-	TRBV5-6	TRBJ1-1	CASSLDSQKAFF	TGTGCCAGCAGCTTGGACAGCCAGAAAGCTTTCTTT
once	TRBD1	TRBV2	TRBJ1-5	CASSVTGRGQPQHF	TGTGCCAGCAGTGTGACAGGGCGAGGTCAGCCCCAGCATTTT
few	-	TRBV4-1	TRBJ1-1	CASSSTENTEAFF	TGCGCCAGCAGCTCGACAGAGAACACTGAAGCTTTCTTT
-	TRBD1	TRBV5-1	TRBJ2-1	CASSSYSGQGAREQFF	TGCGCCAGCAGCTCGTACTCGGGACAGGGGGCGCGGGAGCAGTTCTTC
-	TRBD2	TRBV7-3	TRBJ2-1	CASSNPGGNEQFF	TGTGCCAGCAGTAATCCGGGGGGCAATGAGCAGTTCTTC
once	TRBD1	TRBV5-4	TRBJ1-2	CASSARDRGGAGYTF	TGTGCCAGCAGCGCCCGGGACAGGGGGGGGGCGGGCTACACCTTC
-	TRBD2	TRBV6-1	TRBJ2-1	CASSEATGGAFEQFF	TGTGCCAGCAGTGAAGCAACGGGGGGTGCCTTTGAGCAGTTCTTC
-	TRBD1	TRBV7-9	TRBJ1-1	CASSQGQGPLNTEAFF	TGTGCCAGCAGCCAGGGACAGGGGCCTCTGAACACTGAAGCTTTCTTT
few	TRBD2	TRBV4-3	TRBJ2-3	CASSQETTGGPGDTQYF	TGCGCCAGCAGCCAAGAAACGACGGGGGGGCCTGGAGATACGCAGTATTTT
-	TRBD1	TRBV28	TRBJ1-2	CASSLMDRVTYGYTF	TGTGCCAGCAGTTTAATGGACAGGGTTACCTATGGCTACACCTTC
few	-	TRBV29-1	TRBJ1-2	CSAEWVRVDSGYTF	TGCAGCGCCGAATGGGTCAGGGTTGATTCTGGCTACACCTTC
-	-	TRBV11-2	TRBJ1-6	CASSSVRTENSPLHF	TGTGCCAGCAGCTCCGTTCGGACAGAAAATTCACCCCTCCACTTT
-	-	TRBV7-8	TRBJ2-5	CASSLGGGALETQYF	TGTGCCAGCAGCTTAGGTGGGGGGGCCTTAGAGACCCAGTACTTC
-	-	TRBV19	TRBJ2-2	CASSLEARGELFF	TGTGCCAGTAGTCTCGAGGCAAGGGGGGAGCTGTTTTTT
-	-	TRBV30	TRBJ2-1	CAWTPIRGRVSEQFF	TGTGCCTGGACCCCAATAAGGGGCAGAGTGAGTGAGCAGTTCTTC
-	TRBD1	TRBV12-5	TRBJ2-2	CASGPPTGSTGELFF	TGTGCTAGTGGTCCTCCGACAGGGAGCACCGGGGAGCTGTTTTTT
-	-	TRBV6-5	TRBJ1-5	CASSAGRVDNQPQHF	TGTGCCAGCAGTGCGGGACGGGTGGACAATCAGCCCCAGCATTTT
few	TRBD1	TRBV19	TRBJ1-1	CASSISTGPNTEAFF	TGTGCCAGTAGTATCTCGACAGGGCCTAACACTGAAGCTTTCTTT
few	-	TRBV7-2	TRBJ1-1	CASSFVPNTEAFF	TGTGCCAGCAGCTTCGTCCCGAACACTGAAGCTTTCTTT
-	-	TRBV21-1	TRBJ2-2	CASSKPGQISNTGELFF	TGTGCCAGCAGCAAACCTGGACAGATATCGAACACCGGGGAGCTGTTTTTT
-	-	TRBV28	TRBJ2-4	CASSLSGAKNIQYF	TGTGCCAGCAGTTTATCCGGAGCCAAAAACATTCAGTACTTC
-	-	TRBV6-1	TRBJ1-6	CASSREESSPLHF	TGTGCCAGCAGCCGGGAGGAGAGCTCACCCCTCCACTTT
once	-	TRBV4-3	TRBJ2-3	CASSQDSARYSDTQYF	TGCGCCAGCAGCCAAGATTCGGCTAGGTATAGCGATACGCAGTATTTT
-	-	TRBV21-1	TRBJ1-1	CASSKGGGKTEAFF	TGTGCCAGCAGCAAAGGGGGGGGTAAGACTGAAGCTTTCTTT
-	-	TRBV14	TRBJ1-2	CASSQDINYGYTF	TGTGCCAGCAGCCAAGATATAAACTATGGCTACACCTTC
-	-	TRBV5-1	TRBJ2-5	CASSKAGTSQETQYF	TGCGCCAGCAGCAAGGCCGGGACTTCACAAGAGACCCAGTACTTC
few	-	TRBV5-1	TRBJ1-4	CASSLAGGEKLFF	TGCGCCAGCAGCTTGGCCGGGGGTGAAAAACTGTTTTTT
-	-	TRBV19	TRBJ1-5	CASSMGAEWQPQHF	TGTGCCAGTAGTATGGGGGCCGAGTGGCAGCCCCAGCATTTT
-	-	TRBV5-4	TRBJ2-3	CASSLSGGIRSDTQYF	TGTGCCAGCAGCTTGAGTGGGGGGATCAGGTCGGATACGCAGTATTTT
-	-	TRBV5-1	TRBJ1-5	CASSLGPEGNQPQHF	TGCGCCAGCAGCTTGGGACCGGAGGGCAATCAGCCCCAGCATTTT